This entry lists 21 T cell receptor beta chains sequenced from one sample in a study of blood T cell repertoires in COVID-19. Libraries were prepared by immunoSEQ multiplex PCR; TCRdb keeps only in-frame clonotypes and omits some of them. This table has 130,000 to 150,000 clones, 65% to 85% appearing once. Specimen: PBMCs or T cells enriched from blood (not recorded which). These TCRs come from a woman between 45 and 60 years old who had been exposed to COVID-19.

The chain recombines TRBV20-1 with TRBJ1-2; the D is unclear. Looked up from germline, CDR1 is DFQATT and CDR2 is SNEGSKA (reference sequence). The CDR3 length is 11 residues. Trimming cost V 6 bases and J 8 bases, with 13 bases left between them. CDR3 in amino acids: CSAQRVGGYTF. The CDR3 DNA reads as TGCAGTGCCCAACGGGTCGGGGGCTACACCTTC.

The gene calls are TRBV6-5 and TRBJ1-2, with 7 bases identical to TRBD1. J was trimmed by 6 bases and V by 5 bases; bases with no gene match: 6. CDR1 MNHEY and CDR2 SVGAGI come from the germline V gene. CDR3 length: 13 amino acids. In nucleotides, the CDR3 is TGTGCCAGCAGTAACCGGGACAGCCATGGCTACACCTTC. Amino acid sequence: CASSNRDSHGYTF.

This clone has a handful of counts. This CDR3 is also generated by other DNA sequences in the sample. The chain is built from TRBV7-2 and TRBJ2-2; TRBD1 might be the D (5 bases). V was trimmed by 0 bases and J by 4 bases, leaving 6 bases between them. There are 14 residues in the CDR3. Germline loops: CDR1 SGHTA, CDR2 FQGNSA. This CDR3 reads CASSLAGATGELFF. For the CDR3, the DNA is TGTGCCAGCAGCTTAGCTGGGGCCACCGGGGAGCTGTTTTTT.

The rearrangement links TRBV7-6 to TRBJ2-5, with TRBD2 identical over 12 bases. CDR3 length: 15 amino acids. CDR1 and CDR2 from the germline V gene are SGHVS and FNYEAQ. V was clipped by 6 bases and J by 5 bases; unmatched bases: 7. The CDR3 sequence: CASRALAGGTETQYF. The CDR3 DNA follows: TGTGCCAGCAGAGCCCTAGCGGGGGGGACGGAGACCCAGTACTTC. Full variable domain (missing parts from reference TRBV7-6 and TRBJ2-5): GAGVSQSPRYKVTKRGQDVALRCDPISGHVSLYWYRQALGQGPEFLTYFNYEAQQDKSGLPNDRFSAERPEGSISTLTIQRTEQRDSAMYRCASRALAGGTETQYFGPGTRLLVL.

This clone was picked up one time. The CDR3 reads CASSHPLGTGNTIYF. DNA for the CDR3: TGTGCCAGCAGCCACCCTCTAGGTACTGGAAACACCATATATTTT. The V and J genes are TRBV3-1 (or the pseudogene TRBV3-2) and TRBJ1-3; D gene ambiguous. Germline CDR1 reads LGHDT; CDR2 reads YNNKEL (reference sequence). This CDR3 comprises 15 residues. With 3 bases removed from V and 2 bases from J, the gap between germline ends came to 11 bases.

A remark on this clone: The sample carries other DNA sequences with the same CDR3. CDR3 sequence: CASSLAANYGYTF. The CDR3 nucleotides read TGTGCCAGCAGTTTGGCCGCTAACTATGGCTACACCTTC. J is TRBJ1-2 and V is TRBV27; D remains unclear. CDR1 MNHEY and CDR2 SMNVEV come from the germline V gene (reference sequence). V shed 3 bases and J shed 0 bases, with 5 bases lying between them. The CDR3 is 13 amino acids.

The CDR3 sequence: CASSQGGQGSSPLHF. DNA for the CDR3: TGTGCCAGCAGCCAAGGGGGACAGGGGAGCTCACCCCTCCACTTT. The chain carries TRBV3-1 (or the pseudogene TRBV3-2) and TRBJ1-6, with 10 bases matching TRBD1. Looked up from germline, CDR1 is LGHDT and CDR2 is YNNKEL (reference sequence). The CDR3 spans 15 residues. Trimming at V came to 1 base and at J to 10 bases, leaving 4 bases not matched to a gene.

The chain has TRBV19 and TRBJ1-4, with 7 bases lining up with TRBD1. Germline assignment: CDR1 LNHDA and CDR2 SQIVND (reference sequence). The CDR3 covers 15 residues. V lost 4 bases to trimming and J lost 5 bases; unmatched junction nucleotides: 7. CDR3 protein: CASSTPGTENEKLFF. CDR3 in DNA: TGTGCCAGTAGTACGCCCGGGACAGAAAATGAAAAACTGTTTTTT.

V is TRBV6-2 or TRBV6-3 and J is TRBJ1-5, with 9 positions matching TRBD1. Looked up from germline, CDR1 is MNHEY and CDR2 is SVGEGT. This CDR3 contains 16 residues. The junction had 11 bases not matched to a gene; V was cut back by 6 bases and J by 5 bases. The CDR3 spells CASSGRGTGKDQPQHF. DNA of the CDR3: TGTGCCAGCAGCGGCCGAGGGACAGGGAAGGATCAGCCCCAGCATTTT.

This sequence joins TRBV6-5 and TRBJ2-7; perhaps TRBD1 as D (6 bases). CDR3 length: 14 residues. With 6 bases removed from V and 3 bases from J, the gap between germline ends came to 15 bases. Germline V lookup: CDR1 MNHEY, CDR2 SVGAGI. In DNA, the CDR3 is TGTGCCAGCAGGGGGCTAGGACAGAGCTACGAGCAGTACTTC. This translates into CASRGLGQSYEQYF.

V and J are TRBV25-1 and TRBJ2-7; perhaps TRBD2 as D (6 bases). The V gene lost 2 bases and the J gene lost 2 bases, with 13 bases spanning the gap. This CDR3 comprises 15 residues. Germline CDR1 MGHDK, CDR2 SYGVNS. The CDR3 DNA reads as TGTGCCAGCAGTGAACCTATAGGGGAGGCCTACGAGCAGTACTTC. Encoded protein: CASSEPIGEAYEQYF.

This chain uses TRBV11-3 with TRBJ2-3; 8 bases are shared with TRBD1. The CDR3 covers 14 residues. In germline, CDR1 is SGHNT, CDR2 YENEEA. J gave up 4 bases and V 1 base, and 1 base lay outside the gene matches. In DNA, the CDR3 is TGTGCCAGCAGCTTAGGGACAGGGCCAGATACGCAGTATTTT. This sequence encodes CASSLGTGPDTQYF.

The chain joins TRBV7-9 to TRBJ2-7; perhaps TRBD2 as D (6 bases). V was clipped by 5 bases and J by 9 bases, with 14 bases between them. The CDR3 has 12 amino acids. CDR1 SEHNR and CDR2 FQNEAQ come from the germline V gene (reference sequence). The DNA for the CDR3 is TGTGCCAGCAGCGAGTTGGCGGGAAGGCAGTACTTC. This gives the protein CASSELAGRQYF. Full variable domain (rest looked up from reference TRBV7-9 and TRBJ2-7): DTGVSQNPRHKITKRGQNVTFRCDPISEHNRLYWYRQTLGQGPEFLTYFQNEAQLEKSRLLSDRFSAERPKGSFSTLEIQRTEQGDSAMYLCASSELAGRQYFGPGTRLTVT.

V usage is TRBV11-2 and J usage is TRBJ2-1, with TRBD2 identical over 13 bases. The CDR3 has 17 amino acids. V was clipped by 5 bases and J by 7 bases; unmatched bases: 11. Germline V gives CDR1 SGHAT, CDR2 FQNNGV. The CDR3, as DNA: TGTGCCAGCAGCACACTAGCGGGAGGGCCTATTCTGAATGAGCAGTTCTTC. It yields the protein CASSTLAGGPILNEQFF.

The chain carries TRBV5-1 and TRBJ1-6, with D unclear. V lost 5 bases, J lost 7 bases, and 16 bases lay in between. The CDR3 has 15 amino acids. Germline CDR1 and CDR2: SGHRS and YFSETQ. The CDR3 region has the DNA TGCGCCAGCAGAATTGGCGCGGATAGGAATTCACCCCTCCACTTT. It encodes CASRIGADRNSPLHF.

This clone has a single count. The chain is built from TRBV11-2 and TRBJ1-2; D may be TRBD1 (6 bases). V was trimmed by 5 bases and J by 2 bases, leaving 12 bases between them. Germline V gene lookup returns CDR1 SGHAT and CDR2 FQNNGV. The length of the CDR3 is 14 residues. The CDR3 reads CASSRTEGNYGYTF. The DNA of the CDR3 is TGTGCCAGCAGCCGGACAGAAGGGAACTATGGCTACACCTTC.

This clone has a handful of counts. The chain carries TRBV7-3 and TRBJ2-2; a weak D match, TRBD1 (5 bases). The ends were cut back, 5 bases at V and 1 base at J, with 8 bases in the middle. Per germline, CDR1 SGHTA and CDR2 FQGTGA. There are 14 residues in the CDR3. This CDR3 is CASSLQENTGELFF. The CDR3 coding sequence is TGTGCCAGCAGCCTACAGGAGAACACCGGGGAGCTGTTTTTT.

The chain uses TRBV4-3 and TRBJ2-7; D possibly corresponds to TRBD1 (6 bases). V gave up 0 bases and J gave up 1 base, with 7 bases separating them. The CDR3 spans 14 residues. In germline, CDR1 is LGHNA, CDR2 YSLEER. CDR3: CASSQDQGSYEQYF. The CDR3, as DNA: TGCGCCAGCAGCCAAGATCAGGGGTCCTACGAGCAGTACTTC.

This clone was picked up a small number of times. The chain employs TRBV3-1 (or the pseudogene TRBV3-2) and TRBJ2-6; 8 bases agree with TRBD2. Germline V gene data show CDR1 as LGHDT and CDR2 as YNNKEL (reference sequence). V gave up 0 bases and J gave up 3 bases; unmatched junction bases: 7. This CDR3 has 18 residues. CDR3 residues: CASSQEISGISGANVLTF. In DNA form, the CDR3 reads TGTGCCAGCAGCCAAGAGATTAGCGGGATAAGTGGGGCCAACGTCCTGACTTTC.

The chain employs TRBV7-9 and TRBJ2-7, with 9 bases that match TRBD1. The CDR3 covers 15 residues. From germline, CDR1 is SEHNR and CDR2 FQNEAQ (reference sequence). V lost 5 bases, J lost 3 bases, and 8 bases stayed unmatched. The CDR3 loop reads CASSRPGQGHYEQYF. The CDR3 DNA sequence: TGTGCCAGCAGCAGACCGGGACAGGGACACTACGAGCAGTACTTC.

The chain joins TRBV7-2 to TRBJ1-5; TRBD1 matches 7 bases. With 5 bases clipped from V and 0 bases from J, the junction kept 16 bases outside the gene matches. This CDR3 is built from 19 residues. Germline V lookup: CDR1 SGHTA, CDR2 FQGNSA. The CDR3 DNA follows: TGTGCCAGCAGCACAAGCCAAGGGGGCGCGGGGAATAGCAATCAGCCCCAGCATTTT. Protein: CASSTSQGGAGNSNQPQHF.